Below, 18 T cell receptor beta chains from the same sample are listed, as sequenced in a study of CD8+CD57+ T cells in acquired aplastic anemia. TCR beta VDJ combinations and CDR3 sequences were profiled from genomic DNA. Each CDR3 protein is one row after TCRdb ran MiXCR on the reads. The sample shows 180,000 or so distinct CDR3 sequences, around 48% of them seen only once. All sequencing subjects had displayed CD8+CD57+ cell expansion on flow cytometry. Material for sequencing was sorted CD4+, CD8+, or CD8+CD57+ T cells (not recorded which) from PBMCs. These receptors were taken from a human donor with aplastic anemia.

This clonotype was seen more than once but under ten times. This chain joins TRBV27 and TRBJ1-4, with 10 positions matching TRBD1. Germline loops: CDR1 MNHEY, CDR2 SMNVEV (reference sequence). J lost 7 bases, V lost 1 base, and 6 bases had no gene match. This CDR3 has 16 amino acids. This CDR3 reads CASSLYADRGTEKLFF. The CDR3 DNA follows: TGTGCCAGCAGTTTATACGCGGACAGGGGGACTGAAAAACTGTTTTTT.

The gene calls are TRBV7-9 and TRBJ2-7, with D maybe TRBD2 (5 bases). In germline, CDR1 is SEHNR, CDR2 FQNEAQ (reference sequence). Deletions cut 4 bases from V and 3 bases from J, with 7 bases between. CDR3 length: 12 residues. The CDR3 here is CASSSAGYEQYF. The CDR3 coding sequence is TGTGCCAGCAGCTCCGCGGGCTACGAGCAGTACTTC. Variable domain in full (rest from reference TRBV7-9 and TRBJ2-7): DTGVSQNPRHKITKRGQNVTFRCDPISEHNRLYWYRQTLGQGPEFLTYFQNEAQLEKSRLLSDRFSAERPKGSFSTLEIQRTEQGDSAMYLCASSSAGYEQYFGPGTRLTVT.

The gene calls are TRBV7-3 and TRBJ2-3; D is unresolved. The germline V gene encodes CDR1 SGHTA and CDR2 FQGTGA. The CDR3 has 15 amino acids. V was clipped by 2 bases and J by 2 bases, with 11 bases between them. The CDR3 region is CASSLAVTDTDTQYF. The CDR3 DNA reads TGTGCCAGCAGCTTAGCAGTGACCGACACAGATACGCAGTATTTT.

This clonotype showed up many times. The chain links TRBV24-1 to TRBJ1-5; D possibly corresponds to TRBD1 (5 bases). Germline V CDR1 and CDR2: KGHDR, SFDVKD. CDR3 length: 14 residues. Trimming stripped 1 base from V and 2 bases from J, with 5 bases between. The CDR3 spells CATSDFRGNQPQHF. The CDR3 nucleotides are TGTGCCACCAGTGATTTCAGGGGCAATCAGCCCCAGCATTTT.

The count of this clonotype is one. V gene TRBV24-1 combines with J gene TRBJ2-1, with TRBD2 matching over 8 bases. V was clipped by 4 bases and J by 7 bases; unmatched bases: 8. Per germline, CDR1 KGHDR and CDR2 SFDVKD. The length of the CDR3 is 15 residues. CDR3 loop: CATSDRGGPGNEQFF. In DNA, the CDR3 is TGTGCCACCAGTGACCGGGGGGGGCCCGGGAATGAGCAGTTCTTC.

CDR3 loop: CASLGLGANVLTF. The CDR3 DNA is TGTGCCAGCTTAGGCTTGGGGGCCAACGTCCTGACTTTC. This chain connects TRBV7-8 to TRBJ2-6, with unresolved D. V shed 8 bases and J shed 4 bases, with 9 bases lying between them. Germline values: CDR1 SGHVS, CDR2 FQNEAQ. The CDR3 totals 13 residues.

This clonotype appeared many times. V and J are TRBV20-1 and TRBJ2-5; 8 bases match TRBD2. There are 16 residues in the CDR3. The ends lost 6 bases at V and 2 bases at J; junction bases unmatched: 14. Germline lookup yields CDR1 DFQATT and CDR2 SNEGSKA (reference sequence). CDR3 protein: CSASSGGGLAQETQYF. The CDR3 nucleotides are TGCAGTGCCTCATCGGGGGGGGGCCTTGCACAAGAGACCCAGTACTTC.

This clonotype appeared a single time. Since a much larger clone is just one base distant, this may be a read error. The chain joins TRBV5-1 to TRBJ2-1; D not resolved. This CDR3 spans 12 amino acids. The germline V gene has CDR1 SGHRS and CDR2 YFSETQ. The CDR3 loop reads CAGSSAFQEQFF. DNA of the CDR3: TGCGCCGGCAGCTCCGCTTTCCAGGAGCAGTTCTTC. Full variable domain (remainder filled in from reference TRBV5-1 and TRBJ2-1): KAGVTQTPRYLIKTRGQQVTLSCSPISGHRSVSWYQQTPGQGLQFLFEYFSETQRNKGNFPGRFSGRQFSNSRSEMNVSTLELGDSALYLCAGSSAFQEQFFGPGTRLTVL.

This clonotype has a count of ten or more. The chain links TRBV9 to TRBJ2-5; TRBD2 aligns across 9 bases. CDR1 is SGDLS, CDR2 YYNGEE, per germline. This CDR3 is built from 15 residues. With 0 bases clipped from V and 5 bases from J, the junction kept 5 bases outside the gene matches. CDR3 nucleotide sequence: TGTGCCAGCAGCGTAGATCGCGGGGGGGCGGAGACCCAGTACTTC. It encodes CASSVDRGGAETQYF. Variable domain in full (rest from reference TRBV9 and TRBJ2-5): DSGVTQTPKHLITATGQRVTLRCSPRSGDLSVYWYQQSLDQGLQFLIQYYNGEERAKGNILERFSAQQFPDLHSELNLSSLELGDSALYFCASSVDRGGAETQYFGPGTRLLVL.

This clonotype was counted at least ten times. The rearrangement uses TRBV20-1 and TRBJ2-4; possible D gene TRBD2, 5 bases. The germline V gene has CDR1 DFQATT and CDR2 SNEGSKA (reference sequence). V was clipped by 5 bases and J by 2 bases, with 13 bases between them. This CDR3 comprises 14 residues. Here the CDR3 DNA reads TGCAGTGCTGAGCCGAGGGCCACCAAAAACATTCAGTACTTC. This gives the protein CSAEPRATKNIQYF.

This clonotype was recorded many times. V gene TRBV7-2 combines with J gene TRBJ2-1, with 8 bases lining up with TRBD1. In germline, CDR1 is SGHTA, CDR2 FQGNSA. V shed 1 base, J shed 9 bases, and the junction held 5 bases outside the gene matches. This CDR3 has 14 residues. CDR3 sequence reads: CASSLGTGMVEQFF. CDR3 nucleotide sequence: TGTGCCAGCAGCTTAGGGACAGGGATGGTTGAGCAGTTCTTC.

The CDR3 DNA reads as TGTGCCACCAGCAGAGATCGACACCGGACCATCCTCGAGCAGTACTTC. Its translation is CATSRDRHRTILEQYF. This chain uses TRBV15 with TRBJ2-7; D gene ambiguous. Looked up from germline, CDR1 is LNHNV and CDR2 is YYDKDF (reference sequence). The V gene lost 0 bases and the J gene lost 6 bases, with 18 bases spanning the gap. This CDR3 contains 16 residues.

This clonotype was counted ten times or more. The chain uses TRBV7-2 and TRBJ1-6, with D unresolved. The V and J ends lost 5 bases and 6 bases respectively, with 2 bases between them. Germline V gives CDR1 SGHTA, CDR2 FQGNSA. This CDR3 is 11 amino acids long. The CDR3 spells CASSRNSPLHF. The CDR3, as DNA: TGTGCCAGCAGCCGTAATTCACCCCTCCACTTT.

The chain couples TRBV4-1 to TRBJ2-1; D is uncertain. V lost 0 bases, J lost 2 bases, and 8 bases lay in between. The CDR3 runs to 15 residues. Germline V gene data show CDR1 as MGHRA and CDR2 as YSYEKL. The CDR3 sequence is CASSQDPRPYNEQFF. CDR3 sequence (DNA): TGCGCCAGCAGCCAAGACCCTCGTCCCTACAATGAGCAGTTCTTC.

The chain employs TRBV20-1 and TRBJ2-1; a possible D gene is TRBD1 (6 bases). The CDR3 is 12 residues long. From germline, CDR1 is DFQATT and CDR2 SNEGSKA (reference sequence). With 5 bases removed from V and 5 bases from J, the gap between germline ends came to 10 bases. The CDR3 DNA is TGCAGTGCTCGACACAGGGACAATGAGCAGTTCTTC. Translated, it gives CSARHRDNEQFF.

V is TRBV20-1 and J is TRBJ2-7; D ambiguous. The CDR3 is 13 amino acids. The germline V gene has CDR1 DFQATT and CDR2 SNEGSKA (reference sequence). V lost 4 bases, J lost 3 bases, and 13 bases lay in between. In DNA form, the CDR3 reads TGCAGTGCTAACGACATAATCTTCTACGAGCAGTACTTC. This encodes CSANDIIFYEQYF.

The sample holds a few counts of this clonotype. The rearrangement uses TRBV15 and TRBJ1-4, with 7 bases fitting TRBD1. The CDR3 covers 16 residues. With V trimmed by 3 bases and J by 5 bases, 9 bases remained unmatched. Germline values: CDR1 LNHNV, CDR2 YYDKDF (reference sequence). This chain's CDR3 is CATSSYLGQDNEKLFF. CDR3 nucleotide sequence: TGTGCCACCAGCAGTTACCTAGGACAGGACAATGAAAAACTGTTTTTT.

At least ten counts were recorded for this clonotype. V is TRBV2 and J is TRBJ1-5; D might be TRBD1 (6 bases). V was clipped by 2 bases and J by 1 base, with 9 bases between them. This CDR3 has 15 amino acids. Looked up from germline, CDR1 is SNHLY and CDR2 is FYNNEI. This CDR3 reads CASSENTGSNQPQHF. The CDR3 DNA reads TGTGCCAGCAGTGAAAATACAGGGAGCAATCAGCCCCAGCATTTT.